This T cell receptor beta chain appears in the sequencing data of a study of cytomegalovirus exposure and HLA in healthy donors. Points from the study as a whole: It was likely that a cluster of highly shared sequence variants was a sequencing artifact.

Regarding this clone: Its antigen is as yet unknown.

PCR employed 60 Vbeta and 13 Jbeta primers. Here immunoSEQ multiplex PCR was the method, and the copy in TCRdb shows in-frame clones only, minus some. The table has approximately 240,000 clones, roughly 89% seen once. Per germline, CDR1 GTSNPN and CDR2 SVGIG (reference sequence). Between the trimmed V and J ends, which lost 2 bases and 8 bases, there was a span of 15 bases. The length of the CDR3 is 13 residues. The gene calls are TRBV30 and TRBJ1-2; TRBD1 is a possible D gene (5 bases). The specimen was PBMCs. The TCR was taken from a woman between 18 and 29 years old in good health and CMV-seronegative. The CDR3 loop reads CAWSFGQEGGYTF. CDR3 DNA sequence: TGTGCCTGGAGTTTCGGCCAGGAGGGGGGCTACACCTTC.